This T cell receptor (beta chain) was documented in a study of T cell responses to AZD1222 COVID-19 vaccine. Notes on the study in general: Seropositive AZD1222 recipients at baseline numbered only five to seven. Clonal diversity may have been underestimated, and the donors were mostly white British, with more females than males. Spike as a whole was targeted by vaccine-associated CD4 TCRs, dominant at 160-218 and 743-854.

Comment on this clone: Its antigen remains unidentified.

The CDR3 extends over 15 amino acids. CDR1 MNHEY and CDR2 SVGAGI come from the germline V gene. V lost 6 bases, J lost 7 bases, and 19 bases lay in between. Assay: immunoSEQ multiplex PCR; the TCRdb copy retains only in-frame clones and omits some. The data show approximately 100,000 clones, about 92% seen once. The sequences come from peripheral blood, collected on day 0 of AZD1222 vaccination. This TCR was recovered from an adult in good health. The chain employs TRBV6-5 and TRBJ1-5; maybe TRBD1 (6 bases). The CDR3 DNA is TGTGCCAGCAGCTCGGACCGGGGGGCTTCGCAGCCCCAGCATTTT. Translated, it gives CASSSDRGASQPQHF.